The 7 T cell receptor beta chains below come from one sample, sequenced in a study of cytomegalovirus exposure and HLA in healthy donors. In the PCR, 60 Vbeta and 13 Jbeta primers were used. The method was immunoSEQ multiplex PCR; TCRdb's version includes in-frame clones alone and lacks a portion of them. The sample yields 100,000 to 150,000 clones, around 80% seen once. The sequenced sample was PBMCs. These receptors came from a woman aged 45-65 years in good health and CMV-seronegative.

The chain has TRBV5-6 and TRBJ2-7, with TRBD1 matching over 8 bases. Germline V lookup: CDR1 SGHDT, CDR2 YYEEEE. The CDR3 consists of 14 residues. Trimming cost V 3 bases and J 2 bases; bases outside gene matches: 4. CDR3 coding DNA: TGTGCCAGCAGCTGGTGGGACAGGCCCTACGAGCAGTACTTC. Translation gives CASSWWDRPYEQYF.

The rearrangement joins TRBV19 to TRBJ1-3; no reliable D call. The CDR3 length is 15 residues. Between the trimmed V and J ends, which lost 7 bases and 0 bases, there was a span of 13 bases. In germline, CDR1 is LNHDA, CDR2 SQIVND (reference sequence). The CDR3 sequence: CASIRTHFSGNTIYF. CDR3 DNA: TGTGCCAGTATCAGAACACATTTCTCTGGAAACACCATATATTTT.

The rearrangement uses TRBV4-3 and TRBJ1-5; 9 bases are a match to TRBD1. With V trimmed by 0 bases and J by 6 bases, 6 bases remained unmatched. The CDR3 is made up of 16 amino acids. CDR1 and CDR2 from the germline V gene are LGHNA and YSLEER. This chain's CDR3 is CASSQEGTGRGQPQHF. The CDR3 DNA is TGCGCCAGCAGCCAAGAAGGGACAGGGAGGGGTCAGCCCCAGCATTTT.

This clone was counted between two and nine times. Its ends do not fully match the called genes, so a read error is possible. The genes are TRBV7-7 and TRBJ2-3; D remains unclear. CDR3 size: 13 residues. Per germline, CDR1 SSHAT and CDR2 FNYEAQ (reference sequence). Here the CDR3 reads CASSLERPDTQYF. CDR3 nucleotide sequence: TGTGCTAGCAGCTTAGAGCGCCCCGATACGCAGTATTTT.

This rearrangement joins TRBV7-9 to TRBJ1-5; D is possibly TRBD1 (5 bases). The CDR3 runs to 15 residues. The V end was cut by 1 base, the J end by 0 bases, with 7 bases between. Germline V gene data show CDR1 as SEHNR and CDR2 as FQNEAQ (reference sequence). The CDR3 coding sequence is TGTGCCAGCAGCTTAGAGGGGTATAGCAATCAGCCCCAGCATTTT. Translated: CASSLEGYSNQPQHF.

This clone showed up just once. The V call is TRBV5-1, the J call TRBJ2-1; no reliable D call. The V gene's germline CDR1 is SGHRS and CDR2 YFSETQ. The CDR3 consists of 14 residues. V was pared by 1 base and J by 2 bases, with 7 bases between. The DNA of the CDR3 is TGCGCCAGCAGCTTGTCCACAGCCTACAATGAGCAGTTCTTC. This encodes CASSLSTAYNEQFF. Based on the CDR3 plus reference TRBV5-1 and TRBJ2-1, the full variable domain is KAGVTQTPRYLIKTRGQQVTLSCSPISGHRSVSWYQQTPGQGLQFLFEYFSETQRNKGNFPGRFSGRQFSNSRSEMNVSTLELGDSALYLCASSLSTAYNEQFFGPGTRLTVL.

This rearrangement joins TRBV5-4 to TRBJ1-2; 10 bases map to TRBD1. Germline CDR1 and CDR2: SGHNT and YYREEE (reference sequence). V trimming: 4 bases; J trimming: 0 bases; junction bases outside the gene matches: 9. The CDR3 totals 17 residues. CDR3 residues: CASSRDRGWKANYGYTF. In nucleotides, the CDR3 is TGTGCCAGCAGCCGGGACAGGGGTTGGAAAGCTAACTATGGCTACACCTTC.